Presented here are 7 T cell receptor beta chains from one specimen sequenced in a study of radiotherapy plus CTLA-4 blockade in lung cancer. Only in-frame clones appear in the TCRdb table, and some are missing; sequencing was by immunoSEQ multiplex PCR. This sample has about 84,000 clones; roughly 78% occur once, and the top ten carry about an eighth. The sample was peripheral blood, taken from a patient treated with radiotherapy plus ipilimumab. These receptors originate from a human donor with non-small cell lung cancer that progressed on radiotherapy plus ipilimumab.

The gene calls are TRBV10-3 and TRBJ1-4, with TRBD1 identical over 11 bases. The CDR3 runs to 14 residues. V was pared by 4 bases and J by 6 bases, with 1 base of the junction left unmatched. Germline V gene sequence: CDR1 ENHRY, CDR2 SYGVKD. The CDR3 coding sequence is TGTGCCATCAGTGGGGACAGGGGGGATGAAAAACTGTTTTTT. Translated, it gives CAISGDRGDEKLFF.

The chain employs TRBV29-1 and TRBJ2-3, with D maybe TRBD2 (6 bases). The germline V gene encodes CDR1 SQVTM and CDR2 ANQGSEA. The CDR3 has 15 amino acids. Trimming cost V 7 bases and J 1 base, with 18 bases left between them. The CDR3: CSAEVEGGGTDTQYF. The CDR3 coding sequence is TGCAGCGCCGAAGTGGAGGGCGGGGGCACAGATACGCAGTATTTT.

This sequence joins TRBV7-2 and TRBJ2-3; 11 bases align to TRBD2. The CDR3 contains 17 residues. Trimming removed 5 bases from V and 2 bases from J; junction bases left unmatched: 9. CDR1 and CDR2 from the germline V gene are SGHTA and FQGNSA. The CDR3 is CASSRELAGAITDTQYF. CDR3 DNA: TGTGCCAGCAGCCGAGAACTAGCGGGGGCGATCACAGATACGCAGTATTTT.

This clone was seen just once. V and J are TRBV7-9 and TRBJ2-1, with a tentative D call TRBD2 (6 bases). This CDR3 has 13 residues. The germline V and J ends were trimmed by 1 base and 14 bases, with 15 bases remaining between them. CDR1 and CDR2 from the germline V gene are SEHNR and FQNEAQ (reference sequence). Written as DNA, the CDR3 is TGTGCCAGCAGCTTAGGGGAGGCCCGAGGGGAGTTCTTC. Encoded protein: CASSLGEARGEFF.

CDR3 in DNA: TGCAGCGTTGCGGCGGAATCCTACGAGCAGTACTTC. As protein: CSVAAESYEQYF. The chain carries TRBV29-1 and TRBJ2-7, with D unresolved. This CDR3 comprises 12 residues. The germline V gene has CDR1 SQVTM and CDR2 ANQGSEA. V lost 4 bases and J lost 1, with 8 bases in between.

The J gene is TRBJ2-6, the V gene TRBV5-1, with D perhaps TRBD2 (5 bases). Trimming stripped 0 bases from V and 2 bases from J, with 6 bases between. The length of the CDR3 is 15 residues. Looked up from germline, CDR1 is SGHRS and CDR2 is YFSETQ. The DNA for the CDR3 is TGCGCCAGCAGCTTGGACGGGACTGGGGCCAACGTCCTGACTTTC. Protein: CASSLDGTGANVLTF.

This chain links TRBV27 with TRBJ2-3; TRBD2 matches at 11 bases. J gave up 0 bases and V 7 bases, and 15 bases lay outside the gene matches. This CDR3 has 19 residues. The germline CDR1 and CDR2 sequences are MNHEY and SMNVEV (reference sequence). CDR3 sequence: CASTATLAGGFISTDTQYF. As DNA, the CDR3 is TGTGCCAGCACCGCCACCCTAGCGGGGGGCTTTATTAGCACAGATACGCAGTATTTT.